Listed below are T cell receptor beta chains from one sample, sequenced in a study of long-term antiretroviral therapy in people with HIV. The method was immunoSEQ multiplex PCR; TCRdb's version includes in-frame clones alone and lacks a portion of them. The sample yields 35,000 or so clones, 83% seen once. This sample comprised unsorted PBMCs, obtained 0.4 years before starting antiretroviral therapy. The receptor set was obtained from a man younger than 30 with HIV. Both conserved end residues are part of each CDR3. For some rows the clone size is stated as once, few or many, or as a class when expanded; others skip it.

clone size: few
V gene: TRBV4-1
CDR3 protein: CASSQEGASNQPQHF

clone size: -
V gene: TRBV6-5
CDR3 protein: CASSSQRHQPQHF

clone size: -
V gene: TRBV7-9
CDR3 protein: CASSGTKDYGYTF

clone size: -
V gene: TRBV7-2
CDR3 protein: CASSFFIWTTGELFF

clone size: once
V gene: TRBV7-8
CDR3 protein: CASSLELGQGTYEQYF

clone size: -
V gene: TRBV4-3
CDR3 protein: CASSQVERESSNTGELFF

clone size: -
V gene: TRBV2
CDR3 protein: CASIPGGYEQFF

clone size: -
V gene: TRBV7-9
CDR3 protein: CASSPAQSISGNTIYF

clone size: few
V gene: TRBV6-5
CDR3 protein: CASSYQMDSPLHF

clone size: -
V gene: TRBV15
CDR3 protein: CATSGGLISNQPQHF

clone size: -
V gene: TRBV18
CDR3 protein: CASAGQNSPLHF

clone size: -
V gene: TRBV11-2
CDR3 protein: CASSSIGPQVGNTGELFF

clone size: few
V gene: TRBV28
CDR3 protein: CASSLPSSNQPQHF

clone size: -
V gene: TRBV5-6
CDR3 protein: CASSSGGSADTQYF

clone size: -
V gene: TRBV4-1
CDR3 protein: CASSLYVLTGASYNEQFF

clone size: once
V gene: TRBV6-6
CDR3 protein: CASSGSTGTGNSPLHF

clone size: -
V gene: TRBV6-5
CDR3 protein: CASSTGWAVNEKLFF

clone size: -
V gene: TRBV27
CDR3 protein: CASSSRTSATDTQYF

clone size: -
V gene: TRBV5-7
CDR3 protein: CASSWTLTGPGYTF

clone size: -
V gene: TRBV6-5
CDR3 protein: CASSYSPRGGTQYF

clone size: -
V gene: TRBV2
CDR3 protein: CASRGAYGYTF

clone size: -
V gene: TRBV5-1
CDR3 protein: CASSPLDREVDTQYF

clone size: -
V gene: TRBV4-1
CDR3 protein: CASSQEPGQWERPQHF

clone size: -
V gene: TRBV2
CDR3 protein: CASIREGAKLFF

clone size: -
V gene: TRBV7-6
CDR3 protein: CASSLAGDLGSYNEQFF

clone size: -
V gene: TRBV19
CDR3 protein: CASSIVTGGSPLHF

clone size: -
V gene: TRBV6-5
CDR3 protein: CASSYGLNEKLFF